This T cell receptor (beta chain) derives from a study of shared clonotypes between healthy human individuals. The CDR3 contains 16 residues. Germline lookup yields CDR1 SNHLY and CDR2 FYNNEI. The germline V and J ends were trimmed by 5 bases and 6 bases, with 20 bases remaining between them. Clones were sequenced by immunoSEQ multiplex PCR, and TCRdb holds only the in-frame ones, with some missing. The profile shows 600,000 to 750,000 clones, about three quarters of them singletons. Only one count was recorded for this clone. The TCR was taken from a woman in her twenties or thirties in good health. The sequenced sample was memory CD4+ T cells sorted from blood. The subset here: CD45RA-negative fraction. The V call is TRBV2, the J call TRBJ1-5; TRBD1 is a possible D gene (5 bases). The DNA of the CDR3 is TGTGCCAGCAGTAGGGACCGCCAGGCGAGGGGTCAGCCCCAGCATTTT. It specifies CASSRDRQARGQPQHF.